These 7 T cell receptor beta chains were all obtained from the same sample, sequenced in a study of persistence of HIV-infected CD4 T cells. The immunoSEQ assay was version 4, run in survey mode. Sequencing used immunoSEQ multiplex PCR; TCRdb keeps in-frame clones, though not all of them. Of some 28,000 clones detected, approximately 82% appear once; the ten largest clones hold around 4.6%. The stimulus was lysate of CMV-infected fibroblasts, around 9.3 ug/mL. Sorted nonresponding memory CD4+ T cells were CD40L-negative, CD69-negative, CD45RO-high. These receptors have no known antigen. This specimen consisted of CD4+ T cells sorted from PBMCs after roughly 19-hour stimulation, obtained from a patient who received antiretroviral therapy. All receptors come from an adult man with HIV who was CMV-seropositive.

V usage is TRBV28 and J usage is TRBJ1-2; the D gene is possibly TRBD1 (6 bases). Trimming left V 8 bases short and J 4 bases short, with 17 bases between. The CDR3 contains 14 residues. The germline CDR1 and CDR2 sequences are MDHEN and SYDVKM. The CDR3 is CASQIGGQVYGYTF. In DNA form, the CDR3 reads TGTGCCAGCCAGATCGGGGGGCAGGTCTATGGCTACACCTTC.

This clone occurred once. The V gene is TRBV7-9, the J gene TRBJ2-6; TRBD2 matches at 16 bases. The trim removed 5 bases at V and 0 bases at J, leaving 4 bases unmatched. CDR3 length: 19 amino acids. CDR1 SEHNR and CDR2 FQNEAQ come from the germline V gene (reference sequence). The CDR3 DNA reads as TGTGCCAGCAGCCAGGGGACTAGCGGGGGGGCCTCTGGGGCCAACGTCCTGACTTTC. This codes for CASSQGTSGGASGANVLTF.

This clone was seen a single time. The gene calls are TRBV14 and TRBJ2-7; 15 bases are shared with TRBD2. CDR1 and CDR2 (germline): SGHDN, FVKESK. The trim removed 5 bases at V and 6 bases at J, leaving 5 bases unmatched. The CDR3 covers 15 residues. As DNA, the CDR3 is TGTGCCAGCAGCGAAGGACTAGCGGGGGGGACCGAGCAGTACTTC. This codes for CASSEGLAGGTEQYF. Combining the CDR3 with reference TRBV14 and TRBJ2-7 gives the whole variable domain EAGVTQFPSHSVIEKGQTVTLRCDPISGHDNLYWYRRVMGKEIKFLLHFVKESKQDESGMPNNRFLAERTGGTYSTLKVQPAELEDSGVYFCASSEGLAGGTEQYFGPGTRLTVT.

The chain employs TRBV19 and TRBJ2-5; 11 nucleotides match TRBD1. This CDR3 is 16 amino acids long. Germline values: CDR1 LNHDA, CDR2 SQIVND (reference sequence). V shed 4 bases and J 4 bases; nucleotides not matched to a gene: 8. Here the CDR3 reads CASSTPPGQGGETQYF. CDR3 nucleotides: TGTGCCAGTAGTACCCCGCCGGGACAGGGGGGAGAGACCCAGTACTTC.

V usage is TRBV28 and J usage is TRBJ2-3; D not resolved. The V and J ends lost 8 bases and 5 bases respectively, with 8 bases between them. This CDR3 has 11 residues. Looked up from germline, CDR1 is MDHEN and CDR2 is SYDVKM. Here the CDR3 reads CASQRRDTQYF. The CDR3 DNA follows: TGTGCCAGCCAGAGACGAGATACGCAGTATTTT.

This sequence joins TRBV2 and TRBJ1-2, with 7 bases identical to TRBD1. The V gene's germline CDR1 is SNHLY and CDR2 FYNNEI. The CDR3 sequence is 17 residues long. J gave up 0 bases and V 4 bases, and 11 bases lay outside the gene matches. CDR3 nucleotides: TGTGCCAGCAGTGTCCTGACCTCCGGGACAGCTAACTATGGCTACACCTTC. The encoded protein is CASSVLTSGTANYGYTF.

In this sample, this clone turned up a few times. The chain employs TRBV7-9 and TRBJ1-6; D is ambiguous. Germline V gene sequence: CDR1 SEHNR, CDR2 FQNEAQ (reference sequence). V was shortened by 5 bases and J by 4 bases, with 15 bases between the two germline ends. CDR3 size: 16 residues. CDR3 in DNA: TGTGCCAGCAGCCATGCCCGAGGAGGTTATAATTCACCCCTCCACTTT. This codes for CASSHARGGYNSPLHF.